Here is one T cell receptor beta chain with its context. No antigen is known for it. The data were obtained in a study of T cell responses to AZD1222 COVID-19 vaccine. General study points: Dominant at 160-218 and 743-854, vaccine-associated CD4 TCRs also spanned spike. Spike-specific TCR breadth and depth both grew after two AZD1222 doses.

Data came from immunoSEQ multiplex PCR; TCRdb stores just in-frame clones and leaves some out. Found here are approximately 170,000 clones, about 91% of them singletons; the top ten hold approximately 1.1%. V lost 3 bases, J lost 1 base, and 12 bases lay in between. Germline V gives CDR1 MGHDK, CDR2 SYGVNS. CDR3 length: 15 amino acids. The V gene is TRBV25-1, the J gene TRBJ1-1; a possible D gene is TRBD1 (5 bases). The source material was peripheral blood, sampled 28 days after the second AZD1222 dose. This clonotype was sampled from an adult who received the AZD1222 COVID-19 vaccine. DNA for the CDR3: TGTGCCAGCAGTGAGGGGGACGGGAGGAACACTGAAGCTTTCTTT. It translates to CASSEGDGRNTEAFF.